These T cell receptor beta chains were read from a single sample in a study of T cell repertoires in cytomegalovirus infection. What these receptors recognize is not known. TCRdb recomputed calls from the reads with MiXCR, one row per CDR3 protein. The data hold 700,000 to 850,000 distinct CDR3 sequences, with over 25% observed a single time. Sequenced here: cultured CD8+ T cells from PBMCs, sampled from culture after CMV antigen stimulation. The receptor set was obtained from a human donor in good health (CMV status not recorded). Some clones in this sample may be carry-over from other donors' samples. CDR3s leave out the opening cysteine and the closing phenylalanine or tryptophan. Fields, in order: V gene, J gene, D gene, CDR3 protein. The D gene is left open where the match is weak.

TRBV6-1,TRBJ2-1,.,ASVGGALNEQF
TRBV3-1,TRBJ2-3,.,ASSAGTLRTDTQY
TRBV9,TRBJ2-4,TRBD2,ASSGGWVAGGPQNIQY
TRBV12-3/TRBV12-4,TRBJ1-4,.,ASSVVVREKLF
TRBV12-3/TRBV12-4,TRBJ1-6,TRBD1,ASSQGVRSPLH
TRBV10-3,TRBJ1-6,.,AISDVGGEYLSSYNSPLH
TRBV3-1,TRBJ1-2,.,ASSQEGSLVDYGYT
TRBV6-2/TRBV6-3,TRBJ2-1,TRBD2,ASSYSGLATYNEQF
TRBV27,TRBJ1-2,.,ASSYLPNRDGNYGYT
TRBV27,TRBJ2-3,TRBD2,ASSGLANTDTQY
TRBV19,TRBJ1-5,.,ATSGLSNQPQH
TRBV7-2,TRBJ1-5,.,ASSLSEGLRPPTQLSNQPQH
TRBV7-8,TRBJ2-1,.,ASIGAGENNEQF
TRBV4-1,TRBJ1-1,.,ASSQPEGGGRTEAF
TRBV12-3/TRBV12-4,TRBJ2-3,TRBD1,ASSLVGTGPFTDTQY
TRBV7-9,TRBJ2-1,.,ASSPINDNEQF
TRBV7-6,TRBJ2-3,.,ASSRDTWDTQY
TRBV12-3/TRBV12-4,TRBJ1-3,.,ASWEGNTIY
TRBV7-8,TRBJ1-1,.,ASSTRTGNTEAF
TRBV7-6,TRBJ2-7,.,ASSSPTGLFYEQY
TRBV7-2,TRBJ2-7,.,ASSLGLGEQY
TRBV7-9,TRBJ1-6,.,ASSPGPISYNSPLH
TRBV11-3,TRBJ2-5,.,ASSPRTGQTQETQY
TRBV10-3,TRBJ2-2,.,AIRNTRGDTGELF
TRBV6-2/TRBV6-3,TRBJ1-1,TRBD1,ASTPGQALNTEAF
TRBV12-3/TRBV12-4,TRBJ1-2,.,ASTPQRDYGYT
TRBV6-8,TRBJ1-1,.,ASSWGSMNTEAF
TRBV6-5,TRBJ1-6,TRBD1,ASRDRGWNSPLH
TRBV7-2,TRBJ2-7,.,ASSLARGYEQY
TRBV7-6,TRBJ1-6,.,ASSPQGNRNNSPLH
TRBV9,TRBJ2-3,.,ASSPRKGTTDTQY
TRBV4-1,TRBJ1-2,.,ASSQGGAFGYT